This TCR beta chain was identified during a study of cytomegalovirus exposure and HLA in healthy donors. Study results and caveats: As confirmed in vitro, three CMV-associated chains were specific for CMV antigens. For TCR beta chains, V- and J-gene trimming was later linked to a missense DCLRE1C variant. In a later analysis, HLA-C alleles had the fewest associated TCRs, DRB1 alleles the most.

The PCR ran on 60 Vbeta and 13 Jbeta primers. Measured with immunoSEQ multiplex PCR; TCRdb has only the in-frame clones, and not every one. This table has 95,000 to 150,000 clones, more than 60% appearing once. Notes on this clone: Its antigen is unidentified.

Input material: PBMCs. This receptor was obtained from a woman aged 40 to 50 in good health and CMV-seropositive.

The CDR3 sequence: CASSSGTGNPEQYF. The CDR3 nucleotides read TGTGCCAGCAGTTCCGGGACAGGGAACCCCGAGCAGTACTTC. The chain employs TRBV28 and TRBJ2-7; 9 nucleotides match TRBD1. From germline, CDR1 is MDHEN and CDR2 SYDVKM. This CDR3 has 14 amino acids. V lost 4 bases to trimming and J lost 6 bases; unmatched junction nucleotides: 7.